The clone carrying this T cell receptor (beta chain) was seen a few times. Germline values: CDR1 SGHRS, CDR2 YFSETQ. The V segment lost 4 bases and the J segment 7 bases; nucleotides outside the gene matches: 6. CDR3 length: 14 amino acids. Researchers amplified the TCR beta CDR3 regions from RNA transcripts. The study used the HTBI primer set for a first-round RT-PCR of the TCR CDR3. TCRdb re-analysed the multiplex PCR reads in MiXCR, keeping a single row per CDR3 protein. This table has 600,000 or so distinct CDR3 sequences, around 16% appearing once. This specimen comes from a study of T cells in Graves' hyperthyroidism and ophthalmopathy.

Sequenced input: blood. This receptor was obtained from a woman aged 25 to 39 with Graves' hyperthyroidism. The chain links TRBV5-1 to TRBJ2-1; TRBD1 matches 9 bases. As DNA, the CDR3 is TGCGCCAGCAGCCCTACACAGGGGGCGAATGAGCAGTTCTTC. Its translation is CASSPTQGANEQFF.